Sequencing of this T cell receptor (beta chain) was carried out in a study of Tregs in tolerant kidney transplant recipients. Regarding the study as a whole: No direct test of biological reproducibility was done here. Few patients were studied, so findings need validation in larger groups. Tregs expanded with activated donor B cells seemed most donor-specific.

Thawed PBMCs were FACS-sorted into unstimulated CD4+CD25+CD127- regulatory T cells, CD4+CD25- non-regulatory cells, CD4 and CD8 cells. This clone was seen only once. Its matching antigen is unknown. After removal of 2 bases from V and 1 base from J, the junction contained 3 bases not matched to a gene. Per the germline V gene, CDR1 is SGHRS and CDR2 is YFSETQ. The CDR3 extends over 16 amino acids. The data were produced by immunoSEQ multiplex PCR, yet TCRdb's version contains in-frame clones alone and is incomplete. In the table there are 120,000 or so clones, about 90% of which are singletons. This chain links TRBV5-1 with TRBJ2-2; TRBD2 aligns across 9 bases. This clonotype was sampled from a human donor in good health. Sequenced input: CD4+ T cells from blood. The CDR3, as DNA: TGCGCCAGCAGCTTTAATAGCGGGGGGAACACCGGGGAGCTGTTTTTT. Its protein product is CASSFNSGGNTGELFF. Complete variable domain (other parts from reference TRBV5-1 and TRBJ2-2): KAGVTQTPRYLIKTRGQQVTLSCSPISGHRSVSWYQQTPGQGLQFLFEYFSETQRNKGNFPGRFSGRQFSNSRSEMNVSTLELGDSALYLCASSFNSGGNTGELFFGEGSRLTVL.